A single sample is the source of the 31 T cell receptor beta chains below, sequenced in a study of T cells after yellow fever vaccination. TCRdb ran MiXCR on the 5' RACE reads and lists one entry per CDR3 protein. The table lists a few hundred thousand distinct CDR3 sequences, about 4% of them singletons. This material consisted of PBMCs, taken 5 days after the yellow fever booster vaccination. The receptors stem from a man aged 18 to 35 who received the YFV17D yellow fever vaccine.

This rearrangement joins TRBV5-1 to TRBJ1-1; possible D gene TRBD1, 5 bases. With 0 bases removed from V and 6 bases from J, the gap between germline ends came to 12 bases. Germline CDR1 is SGHRS and CDR2 is YFSETQ. This CDR3 comprises 14 residues. In DNA, the CDR3 is TGCGCCAGCAGCTTGGTCGCGGGGCAGGCTGAAGCTTTCTTT. Its translation: CASSLVAGQAEAFF.

This clonotype was observed many times. The chain has TRBV5-1 and TRBJ2-7; 8 bases match TRBD2. Germline CDR1 and CDR2: SGHRS and YFSETQ. The J segment lost 3 bases and the V segment lost 2 bases, leaving 7 bases of the junction unmatched. The CDR3 runs to 15 residues. Written as DNA, the CDR3 is TGCGCCAGCAGCTTTTCGGTTAGCGGGGACTACGAGCAGTACGTC. Translated: CASSFSVSGDYEQYV.

This clonotype was seen a handful of times. The genes are TRBV7-9 and TRBJ2-5; the match to TRBD2 covers 7 bases. Trimming cost V 6 bases and J 5 bases; bases outside gene matches: 9. The CDR3 is 14 amino acids. Germline V lookup: CDR1 SEHNR, CDR2 FQNEAQ (reference sequence). CDR3 loop: CASSHPLAQETQYF. The DNA for the CDR3 is TGTGCCAGCAGTCATCCACTAGCGCAGGAGACCCAGTACTTC.

The rearrangement links TRBV2 to TRBJ1-4, with D possibly TRBD1 on 5 matching bases. The CDR3 has 15 amino acids. Trimming stripped 4 bases from V and 2 bases from J, with 11 bases between. Germline V gene data show CDR1 as SNHLY and CDR2 as FYNNEI. Here the CDR3 DNA reads TGTGCCAGCAGTGCCCAAGGGACGACTAATGAAAAACTGTTTTTT. Its translation is CASSAQGTTNEKLFF.

The genes are TRBV7-9 and TRBJ1-5; D is perhaps TRBD1 (5 bases). V lost 5 bases and J lost 5, with 10 bases in between. The CDR3 spans 13 residues. Per germline, CDR1 SEHNR and CDR2 FQNEAQ (reference sequence). For the CDR3, the DNA is TGTGCCAGCAGCCAGGCGGGGGATCAGCCCCAGCATTTT. As protein: CASSQAGDQPQHF.

This clonotype appeared many times. The chain uses TRBV18 and TRBJ1-6; D call uncertain. This CDR3 is 14 amino acids long. The V and J ends lost 2 bases and 7 bases respectively, with 9 bases between them. Germline CDR1 is KGHSH and CDR2 is LQKENI. DNA of the CDR3: TGTGCCAGCTCACCAGCGGTCCAGAATTCACCCCTCCACTTT. This codes for CASSPAVQNSPLHF.

In this sample, this clonotype turned up a few times. The genes are TRBV7-9 and TRBJ1-6; D call uncertain. V shed 2 bases and J shed 7 bases, with 9 bases lying between them. Germline loops: CDR1 SEHNR, CDR2 FQNEAQ (reference sequence). The CDR3 runs 14 residues. The CDR3 DNA reads as TGTGCCAGCAGCTTATCCGCCCGAAATTCACCCCTCCACTTT. Its translation: CASSLSARNSPLHF.

The chain uses TRBV19 and TRBJ2-5; possible D gene TRBD1, 5 bases. This CDR3 has 14 amino acids. CDR1 is LNHDA and CDR2 is SQIVND in the germline V gene (reference sequence). V was cut by 5 bases and J by 1 base, with 11 bases left in between. In nucleotides, the CDR3 is TGTGCCAGTAGTTCTAGGGGCTTCCAAGAGACCCAGTACTTC. Its protein product is CASSSRGFQETQYF.

This clonotype was recorded at least ten times. V usage is TRBV18 and J usage is TRBJ2-7, with 9 nucleotides matching TRBD1. The CDR3 has 16 amino acids. Germline-derived CDR1 and CDR2 are KGHSH and LQKENI. With 4 bases clipped from V and 2 bases from J, the junction kept 9 bases outside the gene matches. The CDR3 DNA sequence: TGTGCCAGCTCACGGGACCGGGACAGGGTTACCTACGAGCAGTACTTC. Residues: CASSRDRDRVTYEQYF.

This clonotype was seen repeatedly, ten times or more. CDR3 amino acids: CASSLSTGTSGGDEQFF. In DNA form, the CDR3 reads TGTGCCAGCAGCCTCTCAACCGGGACTAGCGGGGGTGATGAGCAGTTCTTC. This chain joins TRBV4-2 and TRBJ2-1; 14 bases match TRBD2. The germline CDR1 and CDR2 sequences are LGHNA and YNFKEQ. The V and J ends lost 4 bases and 8 bases, in that order; junction bases with no gene match: 10. This CDR3 contains 17 residues.

This clonotype occurred a few times. The genes are TRBV7-6 and TRBJ2-5; the D is unclear. The length of the CDR3 is 14 residues. Deletions cut 2 bases from V and 4 bases from J, with 11 bases between. Germline assignment: CDR1 SGHVS and CDR2 FNYEAQ. In DNA form, the CDR3 reads TGTGCCAGCAGCTTAAGGGTTGAAGGAGAGACCCAGTACTTC. Translated, it gives CASSLRVEGETQYF.

The V call is TRBV19, the J call TRBJ2-7; 8 bases match TRBD1. The CDR3 sequence is 15 residues long. With V trimmed by 4 bases and J by 2 bases, 7 bases remained unmatched. In germline, CDR1 is LNHDA, CDR2 SQIVND (reference sequence). Here the CDR3 reads CASSRGQGVPYEQYF. The CDR3 DNA follows: TGTGCCAGTAGTAGAGGACAGGGAGTCCCCTACGAGCAGTACTTC.

This clonotype was observed a few times. The rearrangement links TRBV2 to TRBJ1-4; 7 bases align to TRBD1. Germline V gene sequence: CDR1 SNHLY, CDR2 FYNNEI. This CDR3 has 15 amino acids. V was clipped by 4 bases and J by 3 bases; unmatched bases: 5. In nucleotides, the CDR3 is TGTGCCAGCAGTGTCGGTGACAGGGCTAATGAAAAACTGTTTTTT. It encodes CASSVGDRANEKLFF.

This clonotype was seen at least ten times. The chain uses TRBV29-1 and TRBJ2-2; 7 bases are a match to TRBD1. The CDR3 spans 14 residues. CDR1 SQVTM and CDR2 ANQGSEA come from the germline V gene. V shed 5 bases, J shed 2 bases, and the junction held 5 bases outside the gene matches. The CDR3 is CSVQGTVNTGELFF. In DNA form, the CDR3 reads TGCAGCGTTCAGGGGACAGTCAACACCGGGGAGCTGTTTTTT.

This clonotype was seen at least ten times. J is TRBJ2-7 and V is TRBV7-2; tentatively, D is TRBD2 (5 bases). V was cut by 5 bases and J by 0 bases, with 14 bases left in between. Germline CDR1 is SGHTA and CDR2 is FQGNSA. CDR3 length: 15 amino acids. The CDR3 region has the DNA TGTGCCAGCAGCCCTGGACTTCCTAGCTCCTACGAGCAGTACTTC. The encoded protein is CASSPGLPSSYEQYF.

This clonotype appeared many times. This rearrangement joins TRBV7-2 to TRBJ2-3; 7 bases match TRBD2. Germline CDR1 and CDR2: SGHTA and FQGNSA. CDR3 length: 12 amino acids. The trim removed 5 bases at V and 4 bases at J, leaving 0 bases unmatched. The CDR3 region is CASSRGADTQYF. Written as DNA, the CDR3 is TGTGCCAGCAGCCGGGGGGCAGATACGCAGTATTTT.

The chain couples TRBV7-9 to TRBJ2-7; 7 bases match TRBD1. J lost 1 base, V lost 4 bases, and 7 bases had no gene match. The CDR3 is 15 residues long. Germline V lookup: CDR1 SEHNR, CDR2 FQNEAQ (reference sequence). As DNA, the CDR3 is TGTGCCAGCAGCTCTCGAAGGGGACAGTCCTACGAGCAGTACTTC. This gives the protein CASSSRRGQSYEQYF.

This clonotype was recorded at least ten times. The gene calls are TRBV12-3 or TRBV12-4 and TRBJ2-3; D perhaps matches TRBD2 (5 bases). The germline V and J ends were trimmed by 1 base and 4 bases, with 15 bases remaining between them. This CDR3 comprises 16 residues. DNA of the CDR3: TGTGCCAGCAGTTTAGGATATGAAGGAGGATCAGATACGCAGTATTTT. It is translated as CASSLGYEGGSDTQYF.

The chain couples TRBV5-1 to TRBJ2-7; the D call may be TRBD1 or TRBD2 (5 bases each). CDR1 is SGHRS, CDR2 YFSETQ, per germline. V lost 5 bases and J 3 bases, leaving 12 bases between the germline ends. CDR3 length: 13 residues. The CDR3 DNA sequence: TGCGCCAGCAGATGGGACGGCGTCTACGAGCAGTACTTC. This translates into CASRWDGVYEQYF. Based on the CDR3 plus reference TRBV5-1 and TRBJ2-7, the full variable domain is KAGVTQTPRYLIKTRGQQVTLSCSPISGHRSVSWYQQTPGQGLQFLFEYFSETQRNKGNFPGRFSGRQFSNSRSEMNVSTLELGDSALYLCASRWDGVYEQYFGPGTRLTVT.

This clonotype was detected only a few times. The chain has TRBV7-9 and TRBJ2-1; D may correspond to TRBD1 or TRBD2 (5 bases each). Germline CDR1 SEHNR, CDR2 FQNEAQ (reference sequence). The CDR3 has 17 residues. V lost 2 bases to trimming and J lost 0 bases, with 14 bases between them. CDR3: CASSLKRGRSSYNEQFF. The CDR3 bases are TGTGCCAGCAGCTTAAAACGGGGCCGGTCCTCCTACAATGAGCAGTTCTTC. Full variable domain (rest looked up from reference TRBV7-9 and TRBJ2-1): DTGVSQNPRHKITKRGQNVTFRCDPISEHNRLYWYRQTLGQGPEFLTYFQNEAQLEKSRLLSDRFSAERPKGSFSTLEIQRTEQGDSAMYLCASSLKRGRSSYNEQFFGPGTRLTVL.

This clonotype was seen more than once but under ten times. This chain uses TRBV30 with TRBJ2-3; D may be TRBD2 (5 bases). Per germline, CDR1 GTSNPN and CDR2 SVGIG (reference sequence). This CDR3 has 14 amino acids. Trimming shortened V by 3 bases and J by 1 base, and 11 bases separated the two germline ends. CDR3 residues: CAWRRGPGTDTQYF. CDR3 nucleotide sequence: TGTGCCTGGAGGAGAGGGCCGGGCACAGATACGCAGTATTTT.

The CDR3 loop is CASSLGSRTGTETQYF. As DNA, the CDR3 is TGTGCCAGCAGCTTAGGGTCCCGGACAGGGACGGAGACCCAGTACTTC. The chain combines TRBV11-1 with TRBJ2-5; 8 bases fit TRBD1. The germline V gene has CDR1 SGHAT and CDR2 FQDESV (reference sequence). J lost 5 bases, V lost 1 base, and 9 bases had no gene match. The CDR3 has 16 residues.

This clonotype was detected many times. The chain is built from TRBV10-3 and TRBJ2-3, with TRBD2 matching 7 bases. Germline V gene data show CDR1 as ENHRY and CDR2 as SYGVKD. V was clipped by 3 bases and J by 2 bases; unmatched bases: 14. The CDR3 spans 18 residues. The CDR3 region has the DNA TGTGCCATCAGTGACCTGGCGAACCTAGCGGATTCCACAGATACGCAGTATTTT. Protein sequence: CAISDLANLADSTDTQYF.

Note on this clonotype: This clone may be a read error of a much larger clone one base away. The chain is built from TRBV7-9 and TRBJ2-4, with D possibly being TRBD1 (6 bases). CDR3 length: 14 amino acids. Germline lookup yields CDR1 SEHNR and CDR2 FQNEAQ (reference sequence). CDR3 residues: CASSETGKSDIEYF. CDR3 coding DNA: TGTGCCAGCAGCGAAACAGGGAAGAGTGACATTGAGTACTTC.

This clonotype has ten or more counts. The CDR3 is CSATPGLAKETQYF. Here the CDR3 DNA reads TGCAGTGCAACTCCGGGACTAGCGAAAGAGACCCAGTACTTC. The V call is TRBV20-1, the J call TRBJ2-5, with TRBD2 matching over 10 bases. The germline V gene has CDR1 DFQATT and CDR2 SNEGSKA (reference sequence). Losses at the gene ends were 6 bases for V and 3 bases for J; bases not matched to a gene: 7. This CDR3 comprises 14 residues.

This clonotype was observed at least ten times. This chain links TRBV7-2 with TRBJ2-5, with TRBD1 matching 9 bases. This CDR3 contains 14 residues. V gave up 6 bases and J gave up 4 bases; unmatched junction bases: 6. Looked up from germline, CDR1 is SGHTA and CDR2 is FQGNSA. The CDR3 protein is CASRNTGGGETQYF. For the CDR3, the DNA is TGTGCCAGCAGAAATACAGGGGGCGGAGAGACCCAGTACTTC.

This clonotype was counted between two and nine times. The rearrangement uses TRBV13 and TRBJ2-7, with D unresolved. The CDR3 is 20 amino acids. With 5 bases removed from V and 0 bases from J, the gap between germline ends came to 29 bases. Per the germline V gene, CDR1 is PRHDT and CDR2 is FYEKMQ (reference sequence). Here the CDR3 reads CASSAPNVAHRNDLSYEQYF. The CDR3 DNA reads as TGTGCCAGCAGCGCACCGAACGTCGCGCACCGGAACGACCTCTCCTACGAGCAGTACTTC.

This clonotype has ten or more counts. The chain links TRBV11-2 to TRBJ2-4; TRBD2 is a possible D gene (5 bases). The CDR3 contains 14 residues. The germline V gene encodes CDR1 SGHAT and CDR2 FQNNGV. V dropped 0 bases and J dropped 5 bases, with 8 bases sitting between them. In DNA form, the CDR3 reads TGTGCCAGCAGCTTAGACGGGATTCAAAACATTCAGTACTTC. It codes for CASSLDGIQNIQYF.

The rearrangement uses TRBV9 and TRBJ2-5, with 7 bases aligning to TRBD1. The CDR3 is 15 amino acids. Looked up from germline, CDR1 is SGDLS and CDR2 is YYNGEE. Trimming took 3 bases from V and 5 from J; bases not matched to a gene: 10. For the CDR3, the DNA is TGTGCCAGCAGCGGAACAGGGGACCTCGGGGAGACCCAGTACTTC. Amino acids: CASSGTGDLGETQYF.

Many counts were recorded for this clonotype. This chain joins TRBV12-3 or TRBV12-4 and TRBJ2-5; D may be TRBD1 (6 bases). This CDR3 is 15 amino acids long. Trimming cost V 7 bases and J 2 bases, with 17 bases left between them. The CDR3 DNA sequence: TGTGCCAGCAATGGGGACACGGAAATTCAAGAGACCCAGTACTTC. It encodes CASNGDTEIQETQYF.

This clonotype was seen at least ten times. The chain has TRBV29-1 and TRBJ2-3; 7 bases map to TRBD2. Germline V gives CDR1 SQVTM, CDR2 ANQGSEA. The V gene end was trimmed by 6 bases and the J gene end by 2 bases; junction bases not matched to a gene: 20. The CDR3 covers 18 residues. In DNA, the CDR3 is TGCAGCGTGGGCCGGGACTACCCAATACCCGGAACCACAGATACGCAGTATTTT. Protein sequence: CSVGRDYPIPGTTDTQYF.